One and the same sample provided the 27 T cell receptor beta chains below, sequenced in a study of long-term antiretroviral therapy in people with HIV. Researchers report immunoSEQ v3.0 was run at survey level. Profiled with immunoSEQ multiplex PCR; TCRdb holds only in-frame clones, not every one. The sample contains tens of thousands of clones, nearly 90% of which appear only once. The material sequenced was unsorted PBMCs, taken 1.1 years after starting antiretroviral therapy. These receptors came from a man in his late teens or twenties with HIV.

Only one count was recorded for this clone. The V call is TRBV19, the J call TRBJ1-4; D uncertain. V lost 2 bases and J 7 bases, leaving 8 bases between the germline ends. CDR1 is LNHDA and CDR2 is SQIVND in the germline V gene (reference sequence). The CDR3 covers 13 residues. The CDR3 spells CASSILGVEKLFF. The CDR3 DNA sequence: TGTGCCAGTAGTATACTAGGAGTTGAAAAACTGTTTTTT.

This chain joins TRBV10-3 and TRBJ2-1; no firm D call. This CDR3 spans 15 amino acids. Between the trimmed V and J ends, which lost 4 bases and 3 bases, there was a span of 13 bases. Germline lookup yields CDR1 ENHRY and CDR2 SYGVKD. The CDR3 sequence is CAISAGTERYNEQFF. In nucleotides, the CDR3 is TGTGCCATCAGTGCCGGTACCGAACGCTACAATGAGCAGTTCTTC.

This clone appeared once. The CDR3 is CASGSSGGAWDEQFF. In nucleotides, the CDR3 is TGTGCCAGCGGATCTAGCGGGGGGGCCTGGGATGAGCAGTTCTTC. The chain joins TRBV5-4 to TRBJ2-1, with TRBD2 matching over 12 bases. CDR3 size: 15 residues. Looked up from germline, CDR1 is SGHNT and CDR2 is YYREEE (reference sequence). Trimming cost V 7 bases and J 8 bases; bases outside gene matches: 10.

CDR3 DNA: TGCGCCAGCAGCCAAGAACGGCGGGGGGGCGACATTCAGTACTTC. As protein: CASSQERRGGDIQYF. The chain uses TRBV4-1 and TRBJ2-4; 9 bases match TRBD2. Germline CDR1 is MGHRA and CDR2 is YSYEKL. Trimming cost V 0 bases and J 8 bases; bases outside gene matches: 5. This CDR3 comprises 15 residues.

This rearrangement joins TRBV7-3 to TRBJ2-1; 7 bases fit TRBD2. V gave up 4 bases and J gave up 0 bases; unmatched junction bases: 0. In germline, CDR1 is SGHTA, CDR2 FQGTGA. The CDR3 contains 14 residues. This chain's CDR3 is CASSWGGSYNEQFF. CDR3 nucleotides: TGTGCCAGCAGCTGGGGGGGCTCCTACAATGAGCAGTTCTTC.

The chain combines TRBV27 with TRBJ1-5; the D is unclear. Germline CDR1 is MNHEY and CDR2 is SMNVEV (reference sequence). The CDR3 has 14 residues. V dropped 3 bases and J dropped 6 bases, with 12 bases sitting between them. This CDR3 reads CASSFGLPGQPQHF. CDR3 nucleotide sequence: TGTGCCAGCAGTTTTGGGCTCCCGGGTCAGCCCCAGCATTTT.

The V gene is TRBV28, the J gene TRBJ2-2; a possible D gene is TRBD2 (5 bases). Germline values: CDR1 MDHEN, CDR2 SYDVKM. The V end was cut by 8 bases, the J end by 8 bases, with 18 bases between. CDR3 length equals 14 residues. CDR3 nucleotide sequence: TGTGCCAGCGGCCTAGGAGGCCTGAGTGGGGAGCTGTTTTTT. Residues: CASGLGGLSGELFF.

This clone was picked up one time. This sequence joins TRBV10-3 and TRBJ1-1, with D possibly being TRBD1 (5 bases). CDR3 length equals 13 residues. V was trimmed by 8 bases and J by 1 base, leaving 11 bases between them. The germline V gene encodes CDR1 ENHRY and CDR2 SYGVKD. CDR3 nucleotides: TGTGCCATCTGGGACGTAAAGAACACTGAAGCTTTCTTT. Its protein is CAIWDVKNTEAFF.

This chain uses TRBV15 with TRBJ2-7; 8 positions match TRBD2. V dropped 1 base and J dropped 3; count of bases not matched to a gene: 5. Germline values: CDR1 LNHNV, CDR2 YYDKDF (reference sequence). The CDR3 totals 15 residues. In DNA form, the CDR3 reads TGTGCCACCAGCAGAGTGGCAAGCGGGGGCTACGAGCAGTACTTC. Its translation: CATSRVASGGYEQYF.

CDR3 residues: CATQEAYNEQFF. The CDR3 nucleotides are TGTGCCACACAAGAGGCCTACAATGAGCAGTTCTTC. The chain recombines TRBV2 with TRBJ2-1; no clear D. V lost 10 bases, J lost 2 bases, and 9 bases lay in between. The CDR3 loop spans 12 amino acids. Germline V gene data show CDR1 as SNHLY and CDR2 as FYNNEI.

This clone was seen a handful of times. The chain is built from TRBV2 and TRBJ1-2, with 9 bases that match TRBD1. CDR3 length: 16 amino acids. CDR1 SNHLY and CDR2 FYNNEI come from the germline V gene. V lost 2 bases and J lost 4; bases outside the gene matches: 8. The CDR3 DNA reads TGTGCCAGCAGTGAACGTTGGGGACAGGGAAGCTATGGCTACACCTTC. This translates into CASSERWGQGSYGYTF.

The V and J genes are TRBV5-8 and TRBJ2-3, with D perhaps assigned TRBD1 or TRBD2 (5 bases each). With 3 bases removed from V and 6 bases from J, the gap between germline ends came to 11 bases. The CDR3 has 13 residues. Germline V CDR1 and CDR2: SGHTS, YDEGEE. The DNA of the CDR3 is TGTGCCAGCAGCTCTGAGGGGACGGATACGCAGTATTTT. Encoded protein: CASSSEGTDTQYF.

The rearrangement links TRBV27 to TRBJ1-1; the D gene is possibly TRBD1 (5 bases). The CDR3 contains 13 residues. The V end lost 4 bases, the J end lost 8 bases, and 14 bases lay between the germline ends. CDR1 and CDR2 (germline): MNHEY, SMNVEV (reference sequence). The CDR3 here is CASSSAAGGEAFF. DNA of the CDR3: TGTGCCAGCAGTTCCGCCGCCGGGGGAGAAGCTTTCTTT.

This chain links TRBV4-2 with TRBJ2-3; no clear D gene. Trimming took 0 bases from V and 4 from J, leaving 8 bases between them. Germline V lookup: CDR1 LGHNA, CDR2 YNFKEQ. There are 14 residues in the CDR3. The CDR3 sequence is CASSQDNSPDTQYF. The CDR3 nucleotides read TGTGCCAGCAGCCAAGATAACAGTCCAGATACGCAGTATTTT.

The chain has TRBV7-9 and TRBJ2-1; TRBD2 might be the D (6 bases). V was clipped by 1 base and J by 6 bases, with 13 bases between them. CDR3 size: 15 residues. CDR1 is SEHNR and CDR2 is FQNEAQ in the germline V gene (reference sequence). The CDR3 DNA is TGTGCCAGCAGCTTAGAGGGGCGGGGTCTCAATGAGCAGTTCTTC. Translating it yields CASSLEGRGLNEQFF.

The V gene is TRBV5-4, the J gene TRBJ2-1, with 9 positions matching TRBD2. Germline loops: CDR1 SGHNT, CDR2 YYREEE (reference sequence). The CDR3 length is 15 residues. V trimming: 0 bases; J trimming: 7 bases; junction bases outside the gene matches: 5. CDR3 coding DNA: TGTGCCAGCAGCTTGGTATTGACTAGCGGAAATGAGCAGTTCTTC. Amino acid sequence: CASSLVLTSGNEQFF.

The chain couples TRBV27 to TRBJ2-3, with 8 bases matching TRBD2. Per the germline V gene, CDR1 is MNHEY and CDR2 is SMNVEV (reference sequence). The CDR3 extends over 15 amino acids. V lost 1 base to trimming and J lost 3 bases; unmatched junction nucleotides: 3. In DNA, the CDR3 is TGTGCCAGCAGTTTATTCGGCGGGGGGACAGATACGCAGTATTTT. It translates to CASSLFGGGTDTQYF.

This clone was seen a few times. The rearrangement links TRBV18 to TRBJ1-5, with TRBD1 as a possible D gene (6 bases). V was shortened by 2 bases and J by 11 bases, with 10 bases between the two germline ends. The CDR3 is 12 residues long. The germline V gene encodes CDR1 KGHSH and CDR2 LQKENI. CDR3 amino acids: CASSPGRGAQHF. Here the CDR3 DNA reads TGTGCCAGCTCACCAGGGAGGGGGGCCCAGCATTTT.

This clone came up once. The chain combines TRBV19 with TRBJ2-7; 10 positions agree with TRBD2. Germline V gene lookup returns CDR1 LNHDA and CDR2 SQIVND (reference sequence). J lost 4 bases, V lost 3 bases, and 3 bases had no gene match. This CDR3 contains 14 residues. CDR3 sequence reads: CASSIGLAEYEQYF. The CDR3, as DNA: TGTGCCAGTAGTATCGGACTAGCGGAGTACGAGCAGTACTTC.

The sample holds one count of this clone. The genes are TRBV28 and TRBJ1-4; 7 bases agree with TRBD1. From germline, CDR1 is MDHEN and CDR2 SYDVKM. Losses at the gene ends were 5 bases for V and 3 bases for J; bases not matched to a gene: 6. The CDR3 runs 15 residues. The CDR3 DNA follows: TGTGCCAGCAGTAAAACAGGGGCTGCTAATGAAAAACTGTTTTTT. This sequence encodes CASSKTGAANEKLFF. Combining the CDR3 with reference TRBV28 and TRBJ1-4 gives the whole variable domain DVKVTQSSRYLVKRTGEKVFLECVQDMDHENMFWYRQDPGLGLRLIYFSYDVKMKEKGDIPEGYSVSREKKERFSLILESASTNQTSMYLCASSKTGAANEKLFFGSGTQLSVL.

The chain couples TRBV2 to TRBJ2-5; 10 nucleotides agree with TRBD2. CDR3 length equals 11 residues. Germline CDR1 reads SNHLY; CDR2 reads FYNNEI. V was pared by 4 bases and J by 14 bases, with 4 bases of the junction left unmatched. The CDR3 region is CASSGTSGAYF. The CDR3 region has the DNA TGTGCCAGCAGTGGAACTAGCGGGGCTTACTTC.

The chain joins TRBV4-3 to TRBJ2-1; D is unresolved. V was clipped by 3 bases and J by 2 bases, with 17 bases between them. Germline CDR1 reads LGHNA; CDR2 reads YSLEER. The CDR3 extends over 17 amino acids. This chain's CDR3 is CASSHSGPPSAYNEQFF. In nucleotides, the CDR3 is TGCGCCAGCAGCCATTCCGGGCCCCCGAGCGCCTACAATGAGCAGTTCTTC.

The J gene is TRBJ2-1, the V gene TRBV27; 7 bases agree with TRBD1. The CDR3 runs to 15 residues. The germline CDR1 and CDR2 sequences are MNHEY and SMNVEV (reference sequence). The junction had 13 bases not matched to a gene; V was cut back by 7 bases and J by 7 bases. The chain's CDR3 is CASILPGQRINEQFF. CDR3 sequence (DNA): TGTGCCAGCATCCTACCGGGACAGAGGATAAATGAGCAGTTCTTC.

The rearrangement joins TRBV2 to TRBJ2-1; D may be TRBD1 or TRBD2 (5 bases each). This CDR3 has 13 amino acids. The germline V and J ends were trimmed by 3 bases and 8 bases, with 11 bases remaining between them. The V gene's germline CDR1 is SNHLY and CDR2 FYNNEI. The CDR3 coding sequence is TGTGCCAGCAGTGATGGGGCCGGGGATGAGCAGTTCTTC. Translation gives CASSDGAGDEQFF.

J is TRBJ2-3 and V is TRBV6-5; D is unclear. The CDR3 runs 13 residues. The V and J ends lost 2 bases and 5 bases respectively, with 8 bases between them. Germline loops: CDR1 MNHEY, CDR2 SVGAGI. The CDR3 DNA sequence: TGTGCCAGCAGTTACGACTCGCAAGATACGCAGTATTTT. Its protein is CASSYDSQDTQYF.

This chain links TRBV7-9 with TRBJ2-3; D not certain. The CDR3 contains 11 residues. Trimming pared 7 bases from V and 5 bases from J, leaving 7 bases between. In germline, CDR1 is SEHNR, CDR2 FQNEAQ (reference sequence). The CDR3 here is CASTFEDTQYF. The CDR3 nucleotides read TGTGCCAGCACCTTCGAAGATACGCAGTATTTT.

The chain carries TRBV18 and TRBJ2-1; 13 bases agree with TRBD2. The V gene's germline CDR1 is KGHSH and CDR2 LQKENI. The CDR3 is 15 amino acids. The V segment lost 4 bases and the J segment 7 bases; nucleotides outside the gene matches: 4. The CDR3 nucleotides are TGTGCCAGCTCACGTGGACTAGCGGGAGAGAATGAGCAGTTCTTC. Protein product: CASSRGLAGENEQFF.